This passage covers 11 T cell receptor beta chains from one sample sequenced in a study of T cell responses to AZD1222 COVID-19 vaccine. The data were produced by immunoSEQ multiplex PCR, yet TCRdb's version contains in-frame clones alone and is incomplete. The data hold 200,000 to 250,000 clones, with about 94% observed a single time. The specimen comprised peripheral blood, sampled 28 days after the second dose of the MenACWY control vaccine. These receptors were obtained from an adult who received the MenACWY meningococcal vaccine as a control.

The J gene is TRBJ1-2, the V gene TRBV28; 8 bases fit TRBD1. The junction had 6 bases not matched to a gene; V was cut back by 2 bases and J by 4 bases. Germline V CDR1 and CDR2: MDHEN, SYDVKM. The CDR3 totals 15 residues. The CDR3 DNA is TGTGCCAGCAGTTTACGGCCCCAGGGGGCCTATGGCTACACCTTC. This sequence encodes CASSLRPQGAYGYTF.

The chain combines TRBV6-6 with TRBJ2-3; tentatively, D is TRBD1 (7 bases). The CDR3 length is 14 residues. From germline, CDR1 is MNHNY and CDR2 SVGAGI (reference sequence). V lost 5 bases to trimming and J lost 6 bases, with 15 bases between them. CDR3 coding DNA: TGTGCCAGCAGTGTTGGAGGGGGCCGGGATACGCAGTATTTT. Amino acids: CASSVGGGRDTQYF.

This clone is a singleton in its sample. The chain couples TRBV5-1 to TRBJ2-7; D is unclear. The CDR3 contains 14 residues. Germline assignment: CDR1 SGHRS and CDR2 YFSETQ. V shed 4 bases and J shed 1 base, with 12 bases lying between them. Here the CDR3 reads CASSTTTGSYEQYF. For the CDR3, the DNA is TGCGCCAGCAGCACAACGACTGGATCCTACGAGCAGTACTTC.

CDR3 region: CASSFYGGREKLFF. The CDR3 bases are TGTGCCAGCAGCTTTTACGGGGGGCGAGAAAAACTGTTTTTT. The chain has TRBV7-8 and TRBJ1-4, with TRBD1 as a possible D gene (6 bases). Trimming shortened V by 3 bases and J by 8 bases, and 13 bases separated the two germline ends. Germline V gene lookup returns CDR1 SGHVS and CDR2 FQNEAQ. There are 14 residues in the CDR3. Based on the CDR3 plus reference TRBV7-8 and TRBJ1-4, the full variable domain is GAGVSQSPRYKVAKRGQDVALRCDPISGHVSLFWYQQALGQGPEFLTYFQNEAQLDKSGLPSDRFFAERPEGSVSTLKIQRTQQEDSAVYLCASSFYGGREKLFFGSGTQLSVL.

The chain combines TRBV4-2 with TRBJ2-1; D unresolved. CDR3 length: 17 amino acids. Germline CDR1 is LGHNA and CDR2 is YNFKEQ. Deletions cut 1 base from V and 0 bases from J, with 13 bases between. The CDR3 DNA reads as TGTGCCAGCAGCCAAGTGGCGACAATTAGCTCCTACAATGAGCAGTTCTTC. As protein: CASSQVATISSYNEQFF.

A note on this clone: Other DNA sequences in the sample encode the same CDR3. Here the CDR3 DNA reads TGTGCCTGGCGGCCTGATAGCTCCTACGAGCAGTACTTC. The encoded protein is CAWRPDSSYEQYF. The V call is TRBV30, the J call TRBJ2-7, with D unclear. The CDR3 sequence is 13 residues long. Germline V lookup: CDR1 GTSNPN, CDR2 SVGIG (reference sequence). Trimming pared 5 bases from V and 0 bases from J, leaving 11 bases between.

The V and J genes are TRBV10-3 and TRBJ2-1; TRBD1 aligns across 10 bases. The germline gives CDR1 ENHRY, CDR2 SYGVKD. V gave up 11 bases and J gave up 2 bases; unmatched junction bases: 6. CDR3 length: 14 residues. The CDR3 nucleotides are TGTGCCTCCCAGACAGGGGGCCCCTACAATGAGCAGTTCTTC. It codes for CASQTGGPYNEQFF.

This clone was seen a few times. The chain uses TRBV19 and TRBJ1-2, with 7 bases identical to TRBD1. This CDR3 has 13 residues. Per the germline V gene, CDR1 is LNHDA and CDR2 is SQIVND (reference sequence). With V trimmed by 7 bases and J by 7 bases, 9 bases remained unmatched. The CDR3 sequence is CASTTGILPGYTF. The CDR3 DNA follows: TGTGCCAGTACGACAGGGATCCTGCCTGGCTACACCTTC.

V gene TRBV6-5 combines with J gene TRBJ1-6, with D possibly matching TRBD1 (5 bases). There are 15 residues in the CDR3. Trimming took off 2 bases at V and 9 bases at J, with 14 bases between the two ends. CDR1 is MNHEY, CDR2 SVGAGI, per germline. This CDR3 reads CASSYDSRRSSPLHF. The CDR3 DNA reads TGTGCCAGCAGTTACGACAGCCGGAGGAGTTCACCCCTCCACTTT.

The V gene is TRBV6-2 or TRBV6-3, the J gene TRBJ2-2; the match to TRBD2 covers 10 bases. The germline gives CDR1 MNHEY, CDR2 SVGEGT. Trimming at V came to 3 bases and at J to 5 bases, leaving 6 bases not matched to a gene. This CDR3 is 16 amino acids long. CDR3 bases: TGTGCCAGCAGTTATGTCCTAGCGGGAGATACCGGGGAGCTGTTTTTT. This encodes CASSYVLAGDTGELFF.

The table lists this clone with a count of one. The chain carries TRBV24-1 and TRBJ2-1; the match to TRBD2 covers 7 bases. CDR3 length: 13 residues. Germline CDR1 and CDR2: KGHDR and SFDVKD. J was trimmed by 6 bases and V by 6 bases; bases with no gene match: 4. The DNA of the CDR3 is TGTGCCACCAGTAGGGACTATTTCAATGAGCAGTTCTTC. Protein product: CATSRDYFNEQFF.